The present TCR beta chain was sequenced within a study of CD8 T cells in Susac syndrome. Germline loops: CDR1 LGHDT, CDR2 YNNKEL (reference sequence). This CDR3 is 14 amino acids long. Trimming shortened V by 0 bases and J by 6 bases, and 11 bases separated the two germline ends. After extraction with the RNeasy kit, about 0.45 to 1 ug of the RNA was reverse transcribed using random hexamers. TCRdb analysed the immunoSEQ multiplex PCR reads with MiXCR anew, one entry per CDR3 protein. The sample yields 200,000 to 250,000 distinct CDR3 sequences, about 95% seen once. The clonotype comes from a human donor with multiple sclerosis. The specimen was CD4+ T cells from PBMCs. This sequence joins TRBV3-1 and TRBJ1-1; D uncertain. The CDR3 DNA is TGTGCCAGCAGCCAAGATTTTGCCCACGCTGAAGCTTTCTTT. It specifies CASSQDFAHAEAFF.